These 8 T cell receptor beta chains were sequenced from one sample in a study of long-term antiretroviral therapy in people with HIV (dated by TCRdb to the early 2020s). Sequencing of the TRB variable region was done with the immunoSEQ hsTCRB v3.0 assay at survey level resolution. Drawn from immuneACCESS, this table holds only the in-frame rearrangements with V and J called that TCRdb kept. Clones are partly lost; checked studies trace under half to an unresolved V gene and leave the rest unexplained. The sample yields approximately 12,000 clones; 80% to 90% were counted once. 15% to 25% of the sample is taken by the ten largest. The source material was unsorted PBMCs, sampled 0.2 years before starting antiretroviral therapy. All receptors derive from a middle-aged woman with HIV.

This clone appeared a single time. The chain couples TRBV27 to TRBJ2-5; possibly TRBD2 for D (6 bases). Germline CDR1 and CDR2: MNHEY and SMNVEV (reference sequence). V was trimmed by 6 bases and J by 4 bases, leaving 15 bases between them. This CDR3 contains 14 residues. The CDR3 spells CASSSGPGGETQYF. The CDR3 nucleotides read TGTGCCAGCAGCTCAGGCCCCGGGGGAGAGACCCAGTACTTC.

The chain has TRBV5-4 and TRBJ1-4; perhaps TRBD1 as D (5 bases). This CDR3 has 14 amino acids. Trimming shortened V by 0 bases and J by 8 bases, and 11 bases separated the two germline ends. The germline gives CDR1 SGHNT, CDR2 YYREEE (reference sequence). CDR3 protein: CASSLGRDREKLFF. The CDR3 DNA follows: TGTGCCAGCAGCTTGGGCAGGGATAGGGAAAAACTGTTTTTT.

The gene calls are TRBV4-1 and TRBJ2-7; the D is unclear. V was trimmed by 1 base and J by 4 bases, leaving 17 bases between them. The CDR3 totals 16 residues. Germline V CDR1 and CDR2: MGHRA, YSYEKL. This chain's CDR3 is CASSQGDTNLGYEQYF. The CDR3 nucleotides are TGCGCCAGCAGCCAAGGTGACACTAACCTTGGGTACGAGCAGTACTTC.

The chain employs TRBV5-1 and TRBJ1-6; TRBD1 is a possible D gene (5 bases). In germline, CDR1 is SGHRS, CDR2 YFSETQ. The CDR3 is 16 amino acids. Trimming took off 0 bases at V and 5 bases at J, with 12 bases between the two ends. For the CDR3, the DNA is TGCGCCAGCAGCTTGGAAGGGGTGAATAATAATTCACCCCTCCACTTT. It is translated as CASSLEGVNNNSPLHF.

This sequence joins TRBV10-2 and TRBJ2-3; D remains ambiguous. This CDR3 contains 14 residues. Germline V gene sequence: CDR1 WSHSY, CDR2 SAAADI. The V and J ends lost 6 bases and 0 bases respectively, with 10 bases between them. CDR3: CASSQGGSTDTQYF. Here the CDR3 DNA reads TGCGCCAGCAGCCAAGGTGGAAGCACAGATACGCAGTATTTT.

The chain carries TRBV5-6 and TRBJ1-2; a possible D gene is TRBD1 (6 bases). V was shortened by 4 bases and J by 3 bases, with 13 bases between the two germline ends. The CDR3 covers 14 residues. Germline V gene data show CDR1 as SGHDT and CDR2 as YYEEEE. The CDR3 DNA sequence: TGTGCCAGCAGCCTGGGGGGGCTAGACTATGGCTACACCTTC. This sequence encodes CASSLGGLDYGYTF.

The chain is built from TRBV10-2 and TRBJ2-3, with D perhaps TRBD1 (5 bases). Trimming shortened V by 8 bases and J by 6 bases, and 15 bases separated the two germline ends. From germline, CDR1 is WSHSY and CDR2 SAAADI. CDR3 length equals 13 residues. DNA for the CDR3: TGCGCCAGCCTGCCAGGGTTGGGGGATACGCAGTATTTT. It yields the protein CASLPGLGDTQYF.

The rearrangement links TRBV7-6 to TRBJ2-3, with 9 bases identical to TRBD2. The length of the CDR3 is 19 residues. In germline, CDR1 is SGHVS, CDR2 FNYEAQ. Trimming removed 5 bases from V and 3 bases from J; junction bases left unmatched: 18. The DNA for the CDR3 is TGTGCCAGCAGCCACCGAAGGGAACCTAGCGGGGTTTTTACAGATACGCAGTATTTT. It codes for CASSHRREPSGVFTDTQYF.